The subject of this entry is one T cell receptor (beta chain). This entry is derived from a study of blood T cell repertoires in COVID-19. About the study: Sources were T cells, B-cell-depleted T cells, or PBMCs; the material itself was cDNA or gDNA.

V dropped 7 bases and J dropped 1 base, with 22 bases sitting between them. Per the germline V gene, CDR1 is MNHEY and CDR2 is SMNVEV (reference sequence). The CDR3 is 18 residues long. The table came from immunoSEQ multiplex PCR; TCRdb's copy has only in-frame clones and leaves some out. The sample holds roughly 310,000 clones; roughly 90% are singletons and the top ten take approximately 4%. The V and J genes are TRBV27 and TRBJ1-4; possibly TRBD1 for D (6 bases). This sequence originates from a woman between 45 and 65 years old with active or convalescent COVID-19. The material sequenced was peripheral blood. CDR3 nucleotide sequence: TGTGCCAGCACTAGGGTGTGGGGGGGCAAGGGAACTAATGAAAAACTGTTTTTT. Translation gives CASTRVWGGKGTNEKLFF.